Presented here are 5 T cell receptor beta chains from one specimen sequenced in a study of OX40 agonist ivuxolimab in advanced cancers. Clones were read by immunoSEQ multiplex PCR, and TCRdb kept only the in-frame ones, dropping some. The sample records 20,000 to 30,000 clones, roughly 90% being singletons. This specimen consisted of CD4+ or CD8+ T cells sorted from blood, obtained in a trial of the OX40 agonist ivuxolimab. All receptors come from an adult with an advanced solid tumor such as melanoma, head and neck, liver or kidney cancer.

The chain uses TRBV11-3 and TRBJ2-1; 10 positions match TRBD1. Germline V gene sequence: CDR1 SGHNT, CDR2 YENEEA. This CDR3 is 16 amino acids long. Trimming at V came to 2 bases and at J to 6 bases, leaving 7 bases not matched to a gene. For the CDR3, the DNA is TGTGCCAGCAGCTTAAATGGAGGGACAGGGGCCAATGAGCAGTTCTTC. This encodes CASSLNGGTGANEQFF. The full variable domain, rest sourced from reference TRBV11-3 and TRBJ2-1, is EAGVVQSPRYKIIEKKQPVAFWCNPISGHNTLYWYLQNLGQGPELLIRYENEEAVDDSQLPKDRFSAERLKGVDSTLKIQPAELGDSAVYLCASSLNGGTGANEQFFGPGTRLTVL.

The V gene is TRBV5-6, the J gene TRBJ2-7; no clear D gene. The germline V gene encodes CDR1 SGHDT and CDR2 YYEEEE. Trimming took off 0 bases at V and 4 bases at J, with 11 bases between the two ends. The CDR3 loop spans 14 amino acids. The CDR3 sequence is CASSLGEERYEQYF. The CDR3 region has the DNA TGTGCCAGCAGCTTGGGTGAGGAACGTTACGAGCAGTACTTC.

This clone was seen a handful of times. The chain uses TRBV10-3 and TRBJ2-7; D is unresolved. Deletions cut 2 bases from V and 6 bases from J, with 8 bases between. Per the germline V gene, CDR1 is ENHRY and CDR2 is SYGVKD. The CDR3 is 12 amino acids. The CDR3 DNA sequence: TGTGCCATCAGTGAGGGGAAGAGCGAGCAGTACTTC. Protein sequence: CAISEGKSEQYF.

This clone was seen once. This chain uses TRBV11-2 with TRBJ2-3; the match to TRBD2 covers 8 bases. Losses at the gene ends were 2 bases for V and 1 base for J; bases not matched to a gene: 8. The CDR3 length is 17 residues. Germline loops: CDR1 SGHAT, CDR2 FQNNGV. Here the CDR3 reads CASSLRGSGDRTDTQYF. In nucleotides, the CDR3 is TGTGCCAGCAGCTTAAGGGGTAGCGGGGACCGCACAGATACGCAGTATTTT. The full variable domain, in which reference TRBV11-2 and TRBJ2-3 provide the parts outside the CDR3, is EAGVAQSPRYKIIEKRQSVAFWCNPISGHATLYWYQQILGQGPKLLIQFQNNGVVDDSQLPKDRFSAERLKGVDSTLKIQPAKLEDSAVYLCASSLRGSGDRTDTQYFGPGTRLTVL.

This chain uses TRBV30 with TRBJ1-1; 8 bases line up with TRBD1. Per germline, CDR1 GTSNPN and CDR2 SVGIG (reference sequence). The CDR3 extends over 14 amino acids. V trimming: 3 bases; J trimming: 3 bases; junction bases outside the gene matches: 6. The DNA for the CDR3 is TGTGCCTGGAGGACAGGGGTTAGGGACACTGAAGCTTTCTTT. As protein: CAWRTGVRDTEAFF.